A single sample is the source of the 18 T cell receptor beta chains below, sequenced in a study of OX40 agonist ivuxolimab in advanced cancers. Clones were sequenced by immunoSEQ multiplex PCR, and TCRdb holds only the in-frame ones, with some missing. The data show over 80,000 clones, under 95% seen once. Sequences were derived from CD4+ or CD8+ T cells sorted from blood, sampled in a trial of the OX40 agonist ivuxolimab. These receptors all come from an adult with an advanced solid tumor such as melanoma, head and neck, liver or kidney cancer.

The J gene is TRBJ1-5, the V gene TRBV2; D might be TRBD1 (5 bases). The CDR3 has 13 residues. V shed 7 bases and J shed 8 bases, with 15 bases lying between them. Germline V gives CDR1 SNHLY, CDR2 FYNNEI. CDR3 sequence (DNA): TGTGCCAGCACGTCGGCACGGGGCGAGCCCCAGCATTTT. Its translation is CASTSARGEPQHF.

This chain links TRBV28 with TRBJ1-4; no definite D call. The CDR3 contains 12 residues. Germline V gives CDR1 MDHEN, CDR2 SYDVKM. V lost 6 bases to trimming and J lost 6 bases, with 8 bases between them. CDR3 residues: CASSPAHEKLFF. CDR3 sequence (DNA): TGTGCCAGCAGCCCCGCCCATGAAAAACTGTTTTTT.

This clone was seen just once. The chain employs TRBV7-2 and TRBJ2-5, with a tentative D call TRBD2 (5 bases). The CDR3 is 14 amino acids. Per the germline V gene, CDR1 is SGHTA and CDR2 is FQGNSA. The V and J ends lost 5 bases and 8 bases respectively, with 18 bases between them. In nucleotides, the CDR3 is TGTGCCAGCAGCCAACTACTAGGGAAGAGCACCCAGTACTTC. The encoded protein is CASSQLLGKSTQYF.

V usage is TRBV18 and J usage is TRBJ1-1; the D gene is possibly TRBD1 (6 bases). V lost 1 base to trimming and J lost 5 bases, with 14 bases between them. The CDR3 is made up of 15 amino acids. The V gene's germline CDR1 is KGHSH and CDR2 LQKENI. CDR3 sequence: CASSPLGRGKTEAFF. As DNA, the CDR3 is TGTGCCAGCTCACCACTGGGCAGGGGAAAAACTGAAGCTTTCTTT. The complete variable domain, with remaining parts taken from reference TRBV18 and TRBJ1-1, reads NAGVMQNPRHLVRRRGQEARLRCSPMKGHSHVYWYRQLPEEGLKFMVYLQKENIIDESGMPKERFSAEFPKEGPSILRIQQVVRGDSAAYFCASSPLGRGKTEAFFGQGTRLTVV.

Notes on this clone: It is unclear where the CDR3 begins or ends on the DNA, so no DNA is shown, and the CDR3 is as TCRdb lists it. This chain links TRBV4-3 with TRBJ2-5; the table's D gene call, TRBD1, was not cross checked with the DNA. Including both end residues, the CDR3 is 16 amino acids long. Per the germline V gene, CDR1 is LGHNA and CDR2 is YSLEER. The CDR3 protein is CASSQDRWGQGIAPYF.

V usage is TRBV5-6 and J usage is TRBJ1-4, with TRBD1 as a possible D gene (6 bases). Trimming took 3 bases from V and 5 from J, leaving 11 bases between them. This CDR3 is 14 amino acids long. Germline CDR1 is SGHDT and CDR2 is YYEEEE. The CDR3 protein is CASSSGGRNEKLFF. The CDR3 DNA reads as TGTGCCAGCAGCTCCGGGGGGCGGAATGAAAAACTGTTTTTT.

This chain links TRBV11-2 with TRBJ2-1, with 9 bases identical to TRBD2. Germline values: CDR1 SGHAT, CDR2 FQNNGV. CDR3 size: 17 residues. V was pared by 2 bases and J by 6 bases, with 11 bases of the junction left unmatched. The CDR3 DNA reads TGTGCCAGCAGCTTATCCCTATTAGCGGGAGTTACCAATGAGCAGTTCTTC. This sequence encodes CASSLSLLAGVTNEQFF.

The chain links TRBV9 to TRBJ2-7, with 7 bases aligning to TRBD1. The CDR3 extends over 13 amino acids. The V gene end was trimmed by 5 bases and the J gene end by 2 bases; junction bases not matched to a gene: 4. Per the germline V gene, CDR1 is SGDLS and CDR2 is YYNGEE. As DNA, the CDR3 is TGTGCCAGCAGTCGGGACAGTCCCTACGAGCAGTACTTC. Translation: CASSRDSPYEQYF. The whole variable domain, filled in from reference TRBV9 and TRBJ2-7, reads DSGVTQTPKHLITATGQRVTLRCSPRSGDLSVYWYQQSLDQGLQFLIQYYNGEERAKGNILERFSAQQFPDLHSELNLSSLELGDSALYFCASSRDSPYEQYFGPGTRLTVT.

This chain uses TRBV2 with TRBJ2-7; TRBD2 matches at 12 bases. The J segment lost 5 bases and the V segment lost 6 bases, leaving 17 bases of the junction unmatched. The CDR3 loop spans 18 amino acids. Germline V gene sequence: CDR1 SNHLY, CDR2 FYNNEI. The CDR3 here is CASRRPGLAGLRSHEQYF. In DNA form, the CDR3 reads TGTGCCAGCAGAAGACCGGGACTAGCGGGTCTCCGGTCGCACGAGCAGTACTTC. The full variable domain, its missing parts supplied by reference TRBV2 and TRBJ2-7, is EPEVTQTPSHQVTQMGQEVILRCVPISNHLYFYWYRQILGQKVEFLVSFYNNEISEKSEIFDDQFSVERPDGSNFTLKIRSTKLEDSAMYFCASRRPGLAGLRSHEQYFGPGTRLTVT.

The genes are TRBV18 and TRBJ1-1, with 7 positions matching TRBD1. The CDR3 runs to 15 residues. The germline CDR1 and CDR2 sequences are KGHSH and LQKENI. With 4 bases clipped from V and 3 bases from J, the junction kept 8 bases outside the gene matches. The CDR3 spells CASSQRQGGYTEAFF. CDR3 coding DNA: TGTGCCAGCTCACAAAGACAGGGAGGGTACACTGAAGCTTTCTTT.

The count of this clone is one. The chain is built from TRBV27 and TRBJ2-4; D gene unclear. Germline values: CDR1 MNHEY, CDR2 SMNVEV (reference sequence). The CDR3 spans 16 residues. Trimming removed 6 bases from V and 0 bases from J, with 15 bases in between. The CDR3 loop reads CASSPPRAPAKNIQYF. CDR3 coding DNA: TGTGCCAGCAGCCCCCCCCGGGCACCAGCCAAAAACATTCAGTACTTC.

This chain uses TRBV6-1 with TRBJ2-2, with 9 bases identical to TRBD2. The J segment lost 2 bases and the V segment lost 10 bases, leaving 5 bases of the junction unmatched. This CDR3 comprises 14 residues. The germline V gene has CDR1 MNHNS and CDR2 SASEGT. The CDR3 loop reads CAMGLAGNTGELFF. The CDR3, as DNA: TGTGCCATGGGCCTAGCGGGAAACACCGGGGAGCTGTTTTTT.

This clone was recorded only once. The J gene is TRBJ1-5, the V gene TRBV15, with D possibly matching TRBD1 (5 bases). Germline assignment: CDR1 LNHNV and CDR2 YYDKDF (reference sequence). This CDR3 comprises 14 residues. Trimming shortened V by 1 base and J by 10 bases, and 14 bases separated the two germline ends. This CDR3 is CATSRGREQGPQHF. CDR3 DNA sequence: TGTGCCACCAGCAGAGGACGGGAGCAGGGCCCCCAGCATTTT. The complete variable domain, with remaining parts taken from reference TRBV15 and TRBJ1-5, reads DAMVIQNPRYQVTQFGKPVTLSCSQTLNHNVMYWYQQKSSQAPKLLFHYYDKDFNNEADTPDNFQSRRPNTSFCFLDIRSPGLGDTAMYLCATSRGREQGPQHFGDGTRLSIL.

The rearrangement joins TRBV9 to TRBJ2-1; D not certain. This CDR3 comprises 13 residues. Germline values: CDR1 SGDLS, CDR2 YYNGEE. Deletions cut 0 bases from V and 9 bases from J, with 10 bases between. The CDR3 coding sequence is TGTGCCAGCAGCGTAGAGGTGAAGGGTGAGCAGTTCTTC. It specifies CASSVEVKGEQFF.

The gene calls are TRBV7-9 and TRBJ2-5; D is tentatively TRBD1 or TRBD2 (5 bases each). Germline V lookup: CDR1 SEHNR, CDR2 FQNEAQ (reference sequence). This CDR3 is built from 15 residues. V lost 1 base to trimming and J lost 4 bases, with 13 bases between them. CDR3 nucleotides: TGTGCCAGCAGCTTAGTGGGGGAGCAATCAGAGACCCAGTACTTC. As protein: CASSLVGEQSETQYF.

The CDR3 sequence: CASSPPLAGADTQYF. The CDR3 coding sequence is TGCGCCAGCAGCCCTCCACTAGCGGGAGCAGATACGCAGTATTTT. The chain recombines TRBV5-1 with TRBJ2-3, with TRBD2 matching 11 bases. The ends lost 4 bases at V and 4 bases at J; junction bases unmatched: 5. This CDR3 contains 15 residues. Germline values: CDR1 SGHRS, CDR2 YFSETQ.

The rearrangement uses TRBV7-2 and TRBJ2-7, with TRBD2 matching over 9 bases. Unmatched junction bases numbered 9, after V lost 6 bases and J lost 0 bases. The germline CDR1 and CDR2 sequences are SGHTA and FQGNSA. This CDR3 contains 16 residues. The CDR3 loop reads CASRRTSGPNSYEQYF. CDR3 in DNA: TGTGCCAGCAGAAGAACTAGCGGGCCAAACTCCTACGAGCAGTACTTC. Full variable domain (missing parts from reference TRBV7-2 and TRBJ2-7): GAGVSQSPSNKVTEKGKDVELRCDPISGHTALYWYRQSLGQGLEFLIYFQGNSAPDKSGLPSDRFSAERTGGSVSTLTIQRTQQEDSAVYLCASRRTSGPNSYEQYFGPGTRLTVT.

J is TRBJ2-1 and V is TRBV5-4; TRBD2 matches at 11 bases. This CDR3 has 15 amino acids. The germline gives CDR1 SGHNT, CDR2 YYREEE (reference sequence). Trimming at V came to 4 bases and at J to 6 bases, leaving 6 bases not matched to a gene. CDR3 in amino acids: CASSLSGRAFNEQFF. CDR3 nucleotide sequence: TGTGCCAGCAGCCTTAGCGGGAGGGCCTTCAATGAGCAGTTCTTC.